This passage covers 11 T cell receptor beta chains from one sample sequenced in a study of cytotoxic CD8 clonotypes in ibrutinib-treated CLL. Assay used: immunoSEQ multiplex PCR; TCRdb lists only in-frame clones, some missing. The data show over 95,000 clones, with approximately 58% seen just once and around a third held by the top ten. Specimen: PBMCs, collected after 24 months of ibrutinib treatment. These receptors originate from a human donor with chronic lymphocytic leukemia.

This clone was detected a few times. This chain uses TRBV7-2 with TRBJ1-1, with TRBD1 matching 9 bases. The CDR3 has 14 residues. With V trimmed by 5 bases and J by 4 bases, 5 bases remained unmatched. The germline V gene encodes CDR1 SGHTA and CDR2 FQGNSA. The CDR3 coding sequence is TGTGCCAGCAGCCTCCGACAGGGGGGCACTGAAGCTTTCTTT. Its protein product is CASSLRQGGTEAFF.

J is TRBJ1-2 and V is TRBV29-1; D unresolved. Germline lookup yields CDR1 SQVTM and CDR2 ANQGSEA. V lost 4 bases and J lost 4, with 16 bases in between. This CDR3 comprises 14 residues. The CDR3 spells CSVALLRIGYGYTF. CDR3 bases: TGCAGCGTTGCCCTCCTCCGTATAGGCTATGGCTACACCTTC.

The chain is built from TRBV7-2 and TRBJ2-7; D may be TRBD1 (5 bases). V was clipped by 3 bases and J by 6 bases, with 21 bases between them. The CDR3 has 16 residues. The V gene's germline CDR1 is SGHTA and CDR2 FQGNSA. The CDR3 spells CASSFGRVIGSGEQYF. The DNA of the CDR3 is TGTGCCAGCAGCTTCGGCAGGGTAATAGGCTCAGGCGAGCAGTACTTC.

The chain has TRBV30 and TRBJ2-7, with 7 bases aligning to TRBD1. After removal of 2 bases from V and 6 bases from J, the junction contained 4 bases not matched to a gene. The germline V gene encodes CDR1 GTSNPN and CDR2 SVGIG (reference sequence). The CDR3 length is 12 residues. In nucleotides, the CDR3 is TGTGCCTGGAGTCCAGGGGGAAGCGAGCAGTACTTC. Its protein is CAWSPGGSEQYF.

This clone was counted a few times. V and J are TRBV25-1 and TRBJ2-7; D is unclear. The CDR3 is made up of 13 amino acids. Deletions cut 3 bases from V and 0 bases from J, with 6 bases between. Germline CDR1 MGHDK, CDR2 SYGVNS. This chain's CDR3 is CASSDEASYEQYF. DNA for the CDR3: TGTGCCAGCAGTGACGAGGCCTCCTACGAGCAGTACTTC.

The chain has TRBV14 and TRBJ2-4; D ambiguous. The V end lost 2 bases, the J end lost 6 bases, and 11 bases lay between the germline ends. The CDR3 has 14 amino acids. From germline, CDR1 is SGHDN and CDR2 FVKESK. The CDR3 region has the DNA TGTGCCAGCAGCCAACTAGGGTCAGGAAACATTCAGTACTTC. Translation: CASSQLGSGNIQYF.

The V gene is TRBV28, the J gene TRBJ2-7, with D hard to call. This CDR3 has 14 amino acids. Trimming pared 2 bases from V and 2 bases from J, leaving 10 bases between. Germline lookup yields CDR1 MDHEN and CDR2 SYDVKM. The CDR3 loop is CASSLIAGAYEQYF. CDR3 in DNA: TGTGCCAGCAGTTTAATCGCAGGTGCCTACGAGCAGTACTTC.

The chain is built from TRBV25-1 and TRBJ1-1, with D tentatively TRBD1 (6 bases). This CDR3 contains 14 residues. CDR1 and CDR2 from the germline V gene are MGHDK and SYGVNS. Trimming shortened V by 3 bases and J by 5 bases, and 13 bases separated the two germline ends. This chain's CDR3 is CASSDGGLSTEAFF. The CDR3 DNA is TGTGCCAGCAGTGACGGGGGGCTAAGTACTGAAGCTTTCTTT.

CDR3 sequence reads: CSARDGEKLFF. CDR3 DNA: TGCAGTGCCCGGGACGGAGAAAAACTGTTTTTT. The V and J genes are TRBV20-1 and TRBJ1-4; a weak D match, TRBD1 (5 bases). V dropped 6 bases and J dropped 8 bases, with 10 bases sitting between them. This CDR3 spans 11 amino acids. Germline loops: CDR1 DFQATT, CDR2 SNEGSKA (reference sequence).

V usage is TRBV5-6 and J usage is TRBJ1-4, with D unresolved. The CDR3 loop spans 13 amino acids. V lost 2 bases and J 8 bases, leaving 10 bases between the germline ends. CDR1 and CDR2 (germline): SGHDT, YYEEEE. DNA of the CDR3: TGTGCCAGCAGCTTCCCCAGCGGGGAAAAACTGTTTTTT. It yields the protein CASSFPSGEKLFF.

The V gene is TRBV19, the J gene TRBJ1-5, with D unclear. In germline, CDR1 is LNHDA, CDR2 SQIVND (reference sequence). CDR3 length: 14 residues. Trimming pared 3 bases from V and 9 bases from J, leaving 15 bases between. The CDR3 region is CASSIYGPRRPQHF. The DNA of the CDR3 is TGTGCCAGTAGTATCTATGGCCCGCGGCGGCCCCAGCATTTT.